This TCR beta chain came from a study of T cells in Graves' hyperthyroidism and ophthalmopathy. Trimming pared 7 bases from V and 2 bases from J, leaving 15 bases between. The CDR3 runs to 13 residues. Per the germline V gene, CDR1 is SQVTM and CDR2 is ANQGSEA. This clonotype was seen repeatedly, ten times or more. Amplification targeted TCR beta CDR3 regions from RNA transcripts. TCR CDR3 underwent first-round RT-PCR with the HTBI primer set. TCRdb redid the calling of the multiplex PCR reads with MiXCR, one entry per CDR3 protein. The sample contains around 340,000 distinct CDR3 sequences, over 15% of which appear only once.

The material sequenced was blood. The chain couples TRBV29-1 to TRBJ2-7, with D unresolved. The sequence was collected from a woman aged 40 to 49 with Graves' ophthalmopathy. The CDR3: CSASFGRPYEQYF. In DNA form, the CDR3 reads TGCAGCGCTTCGTTTGGTCGGCCCTACGAGCAGTACTTC.